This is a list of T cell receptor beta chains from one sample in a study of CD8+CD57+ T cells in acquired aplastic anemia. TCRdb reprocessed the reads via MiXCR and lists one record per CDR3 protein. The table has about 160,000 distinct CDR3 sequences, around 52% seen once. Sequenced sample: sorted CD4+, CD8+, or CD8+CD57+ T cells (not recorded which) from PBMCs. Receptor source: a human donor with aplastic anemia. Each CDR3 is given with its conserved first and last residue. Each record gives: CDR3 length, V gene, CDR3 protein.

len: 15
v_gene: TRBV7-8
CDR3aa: CASSLALGHSQAQHF

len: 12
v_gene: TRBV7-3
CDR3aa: CASSRDRYGYTF

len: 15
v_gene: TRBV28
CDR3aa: CASQETGGLSYGYTF

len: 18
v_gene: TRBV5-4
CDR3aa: CASSFGTSGPTVRETQYF

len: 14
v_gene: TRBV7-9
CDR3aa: CASSLQGARYEQYF

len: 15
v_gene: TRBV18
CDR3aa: CASSPADGVGGEQYF

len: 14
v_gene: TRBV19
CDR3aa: CASRRTGEYEKLFF

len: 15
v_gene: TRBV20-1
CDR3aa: CSASLRGQAAYGYTF

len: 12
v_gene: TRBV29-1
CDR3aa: CSVGQGATGYTF

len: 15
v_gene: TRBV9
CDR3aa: CASSVFRSSYNEQFF

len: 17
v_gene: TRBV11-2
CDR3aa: CASSNRTSGRSTDTQYF

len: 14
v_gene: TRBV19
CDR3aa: CASSILANKETQYF

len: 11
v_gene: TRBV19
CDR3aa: CASSIDREQYF

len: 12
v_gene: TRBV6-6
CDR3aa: CASSYRAYEQFF

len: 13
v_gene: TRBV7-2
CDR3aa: CASSLVRGTEAFF

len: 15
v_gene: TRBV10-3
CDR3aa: CAISESGGANYGYTF

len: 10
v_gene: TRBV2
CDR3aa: CASSDRASFF

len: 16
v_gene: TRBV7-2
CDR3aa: CASSTSTGFSYNEQFF

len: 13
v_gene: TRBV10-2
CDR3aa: CASSKGQASPLHF

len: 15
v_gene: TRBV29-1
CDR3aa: CSVEAGRGSGNTIYF

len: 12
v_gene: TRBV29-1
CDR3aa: CSVVSSADTQYF

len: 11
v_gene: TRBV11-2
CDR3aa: CASGPHYEQYF